The T cell receptor beta chain described here comes from a study of shared clonotypes between healthy human individuals. Healthy HIV-negative adults without recent acute infections or vaccinations served as donors. The CDR3 has 15 residues. The germline V and J ends were trimmed by 1 base and 2 bases, with 12 bases remaining between them. In germline, CDR1 is LGHNA, CDR2 YSLEER. This clone is a singleton in its sample. TCRdb's copy holds only in-frame clones and misses some; the assay was immunoSEQ multiplex PCR. The sample carries a few million clones, around 95% recorded once. What was sequenced was naive CD4+ T cells sorted from blood. Subset given: CD45RA+ positively selected. This clonotype was obtained from a young man in good health. The V gene is TRBV4-3, the J gene TRBJ2-7; maybe TRBD1 (6 bases). CDR3 DNA sequence: TGCGCCAGCAGCCAAGCCAGGGGACCCACCTACGAGCAGTACTTC. Its translation is CASSQARGPTYEQYF.